Each of the 22 T cell receptor beta chains below was sequenced from the same sample in a study of blood T cell repertoires in COVID-19. Libraries were prepared by immunoSEQ multiplex PCR; TCRdb keeps only in-frame clonotypes and omits some of them. Of over 45,000 clones in the sample, roughly 86% were seen once. The sample was peripheral blood. These receptors all come from a man aged 40-55 years with COVID-19, enrolled during active disease.

The rearrangement joins TRBV2 to TRBJ2-1, with D maybe TRBD2 (6 bases). This CDR3 comprises 13 residues. Trimming shortened V by 6 bases and J by 5 bases, and 11 bases separated the two germline ends. Germline loops: CDR1 SNHLY, CDR2 FYNNEI. The CDR3 is CASRPGGNNEQFF. CDR3 DNA sequence: TGTGCCAGCAGACCCGGGGGAAACAATGAGCAGTTCTTC.

The rearrangement joins TRBV10-3 to TRBJ2-7; 10 positions match TRBD2. The junction had 2 bases not matched to a gene; V was cut back by 6 bases and J by 3 bases. This CDR3 spans 13 amino acids. Germline values: CDR1 ENHRY, CDR2 SYGVKD. The CDR3 spells CAISQREGYEQYF. The CDR3 DNA is TGTGCCATCAGCCAGCGGGAGGGCTACGAGCAGTACTTC.

The chain recombines TRBV18 with TRBJ1-5; D call uncertain. The CDR3 contains 15 residues. Deletions cut 2 bases from V and 0 bases from J, with 8 bases between. Germline V gene data show CDR1 as KGHSH and CDR2 as LQKENI. The CDR3 DNA follows: TGTGCCAGCTCACCAGGCAGTGATAGCAATCAGCCCCAGCATTTT. Protein product: CASSPGSDSNQPQHF.

The J gene is TRBJ2-7, the V gene TRBV7-2; weak D call: TRBD2 (6 bases). Per the germline V gene, CDR1 is SGHTA and CDR2 is FQGNSA. Trimming left V 1 base short and J 0 bases short, with 13 bases between. This CDR3 comprises 16 residues. DNA for the CDR3: TGTGCCAGCAGCTTAGATGGCGGGGCCTACTCCTACGAGCAGTACTTC. It codes for CASSLDGGAYSYEQYF.

Only one count was recorded for this clone. The V gene is TRBV24-1, the J gene TRBJ2-3; no reliable D call. V was clipped by 3 bases and J by 10 bases, with 13 bases between them. Germline lookup yields CDR1 KGHDR and CDR2 SFDVKD. This CDR3 comprises 13 residues. CDR3 amino acids: CATSDAPSNAQYF. The CDR3 DNA is TGTGCCACCAGTGATGCCCCGAGCAATGCGCAGTATTTT.

In DNA, the CDR3 is TGTGCCAGCTCACTCTCCGGGACAGATAGCAATCAGCCCCAGCATTTT. Translated: CASSLSGTDSNQPQHF. The chain links TRBV18 to TRBJ1-5, with 7 nucleotides matching TRBD1. The CDR3 spans 16 residues. CDR1 KGHSH and CDR2 LQKENI come from the germline V gene. Losses at the gene ends were 4 bases for V and 0 bases for J; bases not matched to a gene: 6.

CDR3 residues: CASSLEDRGDTIYF. Written as DNA, the CDR3 is TGCGCCAGCAGCTTGGAGGACAGGGGGGACACCATATATTTT. The chain combines TRBV5-1 with TRBJ1-3; 10 nucleotides agree with TRBD1. Germline CDR1 SGHRS, CDR2 YFSETQ. This CDR3 is built from 14 residues. Unmatched junction bases numbered 2, after V lost 0 bases and J lost 8 bases.

This clone was recorded once. J is TRBJ2-3 and V is TRBV19; 10 nucleotides match TRBD2. The length of the CDR3 is 14 residues. Germline trimming cut 1 base from V and 6 bases from J; bases unmatched to any gene: 1. Germline V gene sequence: CDR1 LNHDA, CDR2 SQIVND (reference sequence). The CDR3 protein is CASSIVAGGDTQYF. CDR3 coding DNA: TGTGCCAGTAGTATAGTAGCGGGGGGCGATACGCAGTATTTT.

This clone has only one observation. J is TRBJ1-1 and V is TRBV18; TRBD1 might be the D (6 bases). Trimming pared 3 bases from V and 1 base from J, leaving 15 bases between. The CDR3 covers 16 residues. The V gene's germline CDR1 is KGHSH and CDR2 LQKENI. The CDR3: CASSPSRGAGNTEAFF. CDR3 bases: TGTGCCAGCTCACCCTCCCGGGGGGCGGGGAACACTGAAGCTTTCTTT.

The rearrangement joins TRBV6-6 to TRBJ1-4; a possible D gene is TRBD1 (5 bases). Trimming took 5 bases from V and 6 from J, leaving 13 bases between them. The CDR3 spans 14 residues. Germline V CDR1 and CDR2: MNHNY, SVGAGI (reference sequence). The CDR3: CASSLGGGDEKLFF. CDR3 bases: TGTGCCAGCAGTCTAGGCGGGGGGGATGAAAAACTGTTTTTT.

This clone was seen a single time. This chain connects TRBV4-1 to TRBJ2-1, with 10 bases that match TRBD2. J lost 4 bases, V lost 5 bases, and 5 bases had no gene match. Germline loops: CDR1 MGHRA, CDR2 YSYEKL. The CDR3 is 15 amino acids. CDR3 in DNA: TGCGCCAGCAGCTTAGCGGGGGGAACTTACAATGAGCAGTTCTTC. Translation gives CASSLAGGTYNEQFF.

The chain carries TRBV5-1 and TRBJ2-7; 7 bases align to TRBD1. The length of the CDR3 is 17 residues. Germline V CDR1 and CDR2: SGHRS, YFSETQ. V was clipped by 0 bases and J by 0 bases; unmatched bases: 9. The CDR3 coding sequence is TGCGCCAGCAGCTTGGGAGGACTGGACAGGAGCTCCTACGAGCAGTACTTC. This encodes CASSLGGLDRSSYEQYF.

The chain is built from TRBV18 and TRBJ2-3; perhaps TRBD2 as D (6 bases). V was pared by 5 bases and J by 6 bases, with 21 bases between. The CDR3 loop spans 16 amino acids. The germline gives CDR1 KGHSH, CDR2 LQKENI. As DNA, the CDR3 is TGTGCCAGCTCAGTGAGAAAACGGGAGATATCGGATACGCAGTATTTT. It codes for CASSVRKREISDTQYF.

The rearrangement uses TRBV6-5 and TRBJ2-1; 7 nucleotides agree with TRBD2. The CDR3 extends over 14 amino acids. Unmatched junction bases numbered 5, after V lost 8 bases and J lost 1 base. In germline, CDR1 is MNHEY, CDR2 SVGAGI. As DNA, the CDR3 is TGTGCCAGCGAAACGGGGGGATCCTACAATGAGCAGTTCTTC. The encoded protein is CASETGGSYNEQFF.

This clone was observed once. The chain carries TRBV5-4 and TRBJ1-2; D is unresolved. V gave up 0 bases and J gave up 7 bases, with 7 bases separating them. Looked up from germline, CDR1 is SGHNT and CDR2 is YYREEE (reference sequence). The CDR3 spans 12 residues. The CDR3 region has the DNA TGTGCCAGCAGCTTGGATGGGCTTGGCTACACCTTC. Its translation: CASSLDGLGYTF.

The CDR3 here is CASTKTSVETQYF. In nucleotides, the CDR3 is TGTGCCAGCACCAAGACTAGCGTAGAGACCCAGTACTTC. V is TRBV2 and J is TRBJ2-5; 8 nucleotides agree with TRBD2. Unmatched junction bases numbered 5, after V lost 7 bases and J lost 4 bases. CDR1 is SNHLY and CDR2 is FYNNEI in the germline V gene. The CDR3 runs 13 residues.

The rearrangement joins TRBV5-6 to TRBJ1-5; possibly TRBD1 for D (5 bases). Germline lookup yields CDR1 SGHDT and CDR2 YYEEEE. The CDR3 consists of 15 residues. V was cut by 5 bases and J by 1 base, with 13 bases left in between. This chain's CDR3 is CASRWGGASNQPQHF. The CDR3 DNA sequence: TGTGCCAGCAGGTGGGGAGGGGCGAGCAATCAGCCCCAGCATTTT.

The genes are TRBV30 and TRBJ1-6; D call uncertain. The CDR3 runs to 13 residues. Trimming stripped 1 base from V and 8 bases from J, with 9 bases between. CDR1 GTSNPN and CDR2 SVGIG come from the germline V gene (reference sequence). The chain's CDR3 is CAWSGGFDSPLHF. The CDR3 DNA sequence: TGTGCCTGGAGTGGAGGGTTTGATTCACCCCTCCACTTT.

The sample holds a few counts of this clone. The CDR3 reads CASSFDGQTYNEQFF. DNA of the CDR3: TGTGCCAGCAGCTTTGACGGACAGACTTACAATGAGCAGTTCTTC. The chain has TRBV7-9 and TRBJ2-1, with a tentative D call TRBD1 (6 bases). CDR3 length: 15 residues. Trimming left V 3 bases short and J 4 bases short, with 13 bases between. Germline-derived CDR1 and CDR2 are SEHNR and FQNEAQ (reference sequence).

This clone was observed once. The rearrangement links TRBV5-5 to TRBJ1-2; D not certain. This CDR3 is 14 amino acids long. Germline lookup yields CDR1 SGHKS and CDR2 YYEKEE (reference sequence). Between the trimmed V and J ends, which lost 4 bases and 2 bases, there was a span of 12 bases. In DNA, the CDR3 is TGTGCCAGCAGCCAAAATACAGTAAACTATGGCTACACCTTC. This translates into CASSQNTVNYGYTF.

The V and J genes are TRBV19 and TRBJ1-5; 8 bases line up with TRBD1. With 4 bases clipped from V and 7 bases from J, the junction kept 9 bases outside the gene matches. This CDR3 has 15 amino acids. Per germline, CDR1 LNHDA and CDR2 SQIVND (reference sequence). CDR3 amino acids: CASSTGQGGGQPQHF. CDR3 nucleotide sequence: TGTGCCAGTAGTACAGGACAGGGAGGAGGCCAGCCCCAGCATTTT.

The chain has TRBV13 and TRBJ2-5, with 7 positions matching TRBD1. Losses at the gene ends were 4 bases for V and 5 bases for J; bases not matched to a gene: 7. The CDR3 runs 14 residues. The germline V gene encodes CDR1 PRHDT and CDR2 FYEKMQ (reference sequence). The CDR3 sequence: CASSSGGSGETQYF. The CDR3 DNA follows: TGTGCCAGCAGCTCAGGGGGATCAGGGGAGACCCAGTACTTC.